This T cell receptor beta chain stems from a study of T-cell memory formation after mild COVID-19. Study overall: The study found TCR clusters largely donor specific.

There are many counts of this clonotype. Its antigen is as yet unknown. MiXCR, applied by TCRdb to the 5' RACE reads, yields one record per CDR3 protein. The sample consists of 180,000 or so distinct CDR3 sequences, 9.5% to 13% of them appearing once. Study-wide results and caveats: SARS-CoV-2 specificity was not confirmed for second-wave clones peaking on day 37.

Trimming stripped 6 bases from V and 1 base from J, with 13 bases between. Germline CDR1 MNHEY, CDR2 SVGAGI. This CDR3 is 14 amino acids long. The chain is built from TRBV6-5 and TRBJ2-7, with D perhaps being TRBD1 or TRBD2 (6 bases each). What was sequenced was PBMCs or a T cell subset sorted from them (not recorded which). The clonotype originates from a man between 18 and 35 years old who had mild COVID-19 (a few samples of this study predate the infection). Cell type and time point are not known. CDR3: CASRSGGVSYEQYF. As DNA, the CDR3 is TGTGCCAGCAGATCCGGGGGCGTTTCCTACGAGCAGTACTTC.